This section outlines one TCR beta chain sequence together with its context. This clone showed up just a few times. What antigen it recognizes has not been identified. Qualities for individual bases were not recorded, and no much larger clone is one base off. The sample originates from a study of blood T cell repertoires in COVID-19 (dated by TCRdb to the early 2020s). Study-wide context: Samples covering the acute and convalescent phases of COVID-19 were provided by collaborators in the United States, Italy and Spain. The material from the prospective study consisted of cDNA or gDNA derived from T cells, B-cell-depleted T cells, or PBMCs. The dataset comprised deeply sampled blood TCRbeta repertoires from subjects exposed to, actively infected with, or recovered from COVID-19. A freely available public database, intended as a resource for researchers studying the immune response to SARS-CoV-2, is where the repertoires were released. Samples were obtained from the ongoing ImmuneRACE study (first 160 participants) and from 1,200 or so subjects provided by 6 global collaborators. Nearly every sample came with metadata listing a de-identified subject ID, COVID-19 status, age in years and sex. Where HLA class I and class II types were available, the types were taken from metadata supplied by the sample provider, not from assay-based typing. Overall study results and their limits: The quantity of clinical and demographic metadata differed by source and by participant and was supplied without curation.

The immunoSEQ Assay, a bias-controlled multiplex PCR, was used to amplify TCRbeta CDR3 regions from genomic DNA. The original methods were these. Within the assay, amplification of reference gene primers was used to estimate how many nucleated cells each sample contained. Sequence reads were collapsed and filtered to measure the absolute abundance of every unique TCRbeta CDR3 rearrangement. For each sample, productive Simpson clonality was calculated by taking the square root of Simpson's diversity index across productive rearrangements. As stored in TCRdb, this immuneACCESS dataset retains in-frame rearrangements with V and J assigned. A fraction of the clones does not appear; measured against another copy, unresolved V genes explain less than half of the discrepancy, and the remainder lacks a known reason. Clone size and V and J calls were adopted from that table, with D and trimming inferred from the DNA. A total of about 140,000 clones appear in this sample, around nine tenths of them only once. Together, the top ten hold about 5% of the sample.

Collaborating institutions collected whole blood in K2EDTA tubes following their own protocols. Collaborator samples were shipped for TCRbeta analysis as frozen whole blood, isolated PBMCs, or DNA extracted from either sample type. From the cysteine through the phenylalanine, the CDR3 covers 15 amino acids. The retained sequence is limited to the CDR3, 45 bases, with the frame set at the first base. Sequences SGHRS (CDR1) and YFSETQ (CDR2) are obtained from the germline V gene. V loses 4 bases at its end and J loses 2 bases; junction bases beyond the gene matches: 8. The receptor's source is a human donor in a cohort sampled during active COVID-19. The sequenced sample was peripheral blood. Here the chain combines TRBV5-1 and TRBJ1-2; 7 bases in between match TRBD1. The bases are TGCGCCAGCAGCCCGCTGACAGGGATGAACTATGGCTACACCTTC. This encodes CASSPLTGMNYGYTF.